This T cell receptor (beta chain) is drawn from a study of T-cell reconstitution after alpha-beta-depleted transplantation in children. This clonotype has a count of ten or more. Researchers prepared the TCRbeta library using unique molecular identifiers, the study reports. Using its own MiXCR run on the PCR reads, TCRdb lists one record per CDR3 protein. The sample contains around 200,000 distinct CDR3 sequences, over 5.5% of which appear only once. Germline V lookup: CDR1 DFQATT, CDR2 SNEGSKA (reference sequence). This CDR3 contains 14 residues. Germline trimming cut 1 base from V and 5 bases from J; bases unmatched to any gene: 4.

The input for sequencing was PBMCs from the stem cell graft donor, taken from the stem cell graft. V usage is TRBV20-1 and J usage is TRBJ2-2; 7 nucleotides agree with TRBD2. The TCR comes from a human donor who donated a stem cell graft to a child with Wiskott-Aldrich syndrome. The CDR3 DNA sequence: TGCAGTGCTAGAGGAGCGGGGAGGACCGGGGAGCTGTTTTTT. It specifies CSARGAGRTGELFF.